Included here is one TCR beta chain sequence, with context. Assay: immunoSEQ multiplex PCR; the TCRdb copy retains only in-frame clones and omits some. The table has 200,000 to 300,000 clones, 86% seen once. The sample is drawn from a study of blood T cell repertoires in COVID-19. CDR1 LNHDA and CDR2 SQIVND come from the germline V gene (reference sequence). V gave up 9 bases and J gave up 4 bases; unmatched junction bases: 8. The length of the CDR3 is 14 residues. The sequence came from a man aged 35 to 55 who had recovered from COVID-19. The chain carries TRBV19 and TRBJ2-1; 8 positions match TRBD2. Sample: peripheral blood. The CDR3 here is CASTQSGGYNEQFF. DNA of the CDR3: TGTGCCAGCACCCAAAGCGGGGGATACAATGAGCAGTTCTTC.